Listed here are 25 T cell receptor beta chains from one sample, sequenced in a study of cytomegalovirus exposure and HLA in healthy donors. The PCR had 60 Vbeta and 13 Jbeta primers. Only in-frame clones appear in the TCRdb table, and some are missing; sequencing was by immunoSEQ multiplex PCR. The table shows some 90,000 clones, with about four fifths occurring only once. The sample was PBMCs. The receptors originated from a man aged 45-65 years in good health and CMV-seropositive.

This sequence joins TRBV5-5 and TRBJ2-5; 12 positions match TRBD2. Per the germline V gene, CDR1 is SGHKS and CDR2 is YYEKEE (reference sequence). The CDR3 is 14 residues long. Germline trimming cut 4 bases from V and 2 bases from J; bases unmatched to any gene: 0. The CDR3, as DNA: TGTGCCAGCAGCGGACTAGCGGGGCAAGAGACCCAGTACTTC. This gives the protein CASSGLAGQETQYF.

V usage is TRBV5-1 and J usage is TRBJ1-1, with D maybe TRBD1 (5 bases). Germline V gene data show CDR1 as SGHRS and CDR2 as YFSETQ. V was trimmed by 6 bases and J by 4 bases, leaving 13 bases between them. This CDR3 spans 13 amino acids. CDR3 coding DNA: TGCGCCAGCACTCAGGGCTGGGGCACTGAAGCTTTCTTT. It is translated as CASTQGWGTEAFF.

The chain combines TRBV7-9 with TRBJ1-4, with 7 bases aligning to TRBD1. The CDR3 sequence is 15 residues long. The V and J ends lost 1 base and 4 bases, in that order; junction bases with no gene match: 3. Germline V gene sequence: CDR1 SEHNR, CDR2 FQNEAQ (reference sequence). CDR3 nucleotides: TGTGCCAGCAGCTTAGAGACAGGGAATAATGAAAAACTGTTTTTT. This encodes CASSLETGNNEKLFF.

The rearrangement uses TRBV5-6 and TRBJ2-3, with 11 bases lining up with TRBD2. This CDR3 comprises 16 residues. V dropped 4 bases and J dropped 0; count of bases not matched to a gene: 4. Germline lookup yields CDR1 SGHDT and CDR2 YYEEEE. The CDR3 reads CASSIRTSGSTDTQYF. CDR3 DNA sequence: TGTGCCAGCAGCATAAGGACTAGCGGGAGCACAGATACGCAGTATTTT.

The chain combines TRBV27 with TRBJ1-2, with TRBD1 as a possible D gene (5 bases). The CDR3 is made up of 13 amino acids. The germline CDR1 and CDR2 sequences are MNHEY and SMNVEV (reference sequence). The V and J ends lost 6 bases and 5 bases respectively, with 13 bases between them. Written as DNA, the CDR3 is TGTGCCAGCAGAAGACAGTCAAATTATGGCTACACCTTC. It translates to CASRRQSNYGYTF.

This clone was counted a few times. CDR3 sequence: CASSSLPLLAGVDEQYF. CDR3 bases: TGTGCCAGCAGCTCATTACCTTTACTAGCGGGAGTAGACGAGCAGTACTTC. The genes are TRBV5-4 and TRBJ2-7, with 11 bases aligning to TRBD2. The CDR3 runs to 17 residues. The junction had 13 bases not matched to a gene; V was cut back by 3 bases and J by 5 bases. The V gene's germline CDR1 is SGHNT and CDR2 YYREEE (reference sequence).

The rearrangement joins TRBV10-3 to TRBJ1-2; no clear D gene. V lost 4 bases, J lost 8 bases, and 11 bases lay in between. Germline assignment: CDR1 ENHRY and CDR2 SYGVKD. The CDR3 is 12 residues long. The CDR3 sequence is CAISAGRGGYTF. The CDR3 region has the DNA TGTGCCATCAGTGCCGGAAGAGGGGGCTACACCTTC.

The J gene is TRBJ2-3, the V gene TRBV2; 8 positions agree with TRBD1. The germline CDR1 and CDR2 sequences are SNHLY and FYNNEI. CDR3 length equals 14 residues. The junction had 7 bases not matched to a gene; V was cut back by 8 bases and J by 3 bases. The CDR3 reads CASLLTGVTDTQYF. The CDR3 nucleotides read TGTGCCAGCCTACTGACAGGGGTAACAGATACGCAGTATTTT.

This clone was seen once. The chain combines TRBV11-2 with TRBJ1-1, with no clear D. Per germline, CDR1 SGHAT and CDR2 FQNNGV. V lost 7 bases and J lost 0, with 15 bases in between. There are 15 residues in the CDR3. The CDR3 protein is CASTADEGLNTEAFF. The DNA of the CDR3 is TGTGCCAGCACCGCGGACGAGGGCTTGAACACTGAAGCTTTCTTT.

This chain connects TRBV30 to TRBJ1-5, with D hard to call. The germline CDR1 and CDR2 sequences are GTSNPN and SVGIG (reference sequence). The CDR3 runs to 13 residues. V dropped 1 base and J dropped 4 bases, with 8 bases sitting between them. DNA of the CDR3: TGTGCCTGGAGTGAAGTCAGTAATCAGCCCCAGCATTTT. Its translation is CAWSEVSNQPQHF.

The chain is built from TRBV6-1 and TRBJ2-5; 7 bases match TRBD2. TRBJ2-7 matches the DNA end more closely, so the J call is doubtful. The CDR3 contains 14 residues. The V gene's germline CDR1 is MNHNS and CDR2 SASEGT. CDR3 protein: CASRGGSLSYEQYF. The CDR3 region has the DNA TGTGCCAGCAGGGGCGGGAGCCTCTCCTACGAGCAGTACTTC.

The rearrangement uses TRBV18 and TRBJ1-2; D gene ambiguous. The CDR3 sequence is 14 residues long. V was pared by 3 bases and J by 4 bases, with 12 bases between. The V gene's germline CDR1 is KGHSH and CDR2 LQKENI. The CDR3 protein is CASSPNPPGYGYTF. CDR3 nucleotide sequence: TGTGCCAGCTCACCTAACCCGCCGGGCTATGGCTACACCTTC.

This clone was counted a single time. V usage is TRBV13 and J usage is TRBJ2-5; D unclear. The germline V and J ends were trimmed by 0 bases and 1 base, with 6 bases remaining between them. The CDR3 contains 14 residues. The V gene's germline CDR1 is PRHDT and CDR2 FYEKMQ (reference sequence). The CDR3 spells CASSLGVAQETQYF. In DNA, the CDR3 is TGTGCCAGCAGCTTAGGAGTGGCCCAAGAGACCCAGTACTTC.

This chain joins TRBV27 and TRBJ2-1; no reliable D call. This CDR3 is built from 11 residues. From germline, CDR1 is MNHEY and CDR2 SMNVEV (reference sequence). Trimming took 5 bases from V and 8 from J, leaving 7 bases between them. The CDR3 here is CASSTLDEQFF. CDR3 bases: TGTGCCAGCAGTACCTTAGATGAGCAGTTCTTC.

The rearrangement links TRBV10-1 to TRBJ2-7; 13 bases map to TRBD2. Losses at the gene ends were 2 bases for V and 4 bases for J; bases not matched to a gene: 2. From germline, CDR1 is WNHNN and CDR2 SYGVQD (reference sequence). The CDR3 spans 15 residues. CDR3 residues: CASSEGGLAGYEQYF. DNA of the CDR3: TGCGCCAGCAGTGAGGGGGGACTAGCGGGATACGAGCAGTACTTC.

The chain is built from TRBV5-1 and TRBJ2-1; D possibly corresponds to TRBD1 (5 bases). The V gene lost 5 bases and the J gene lost 4 bases, with 13 bases spanning the gap. The CDR3 runs 14 residues. Per the germline V gene, CDR1 is SGHRS and CDR2 is YFSETQ. The CDR3 nucleotides read TGCGCCAGCAGGTCCCAGACAGAATACAATGAGCAGTTCTTC. This codes for CASRSQTEYNEQFF.

Only a few counts were recorded for this clone. The J gene is TRBJ1-2, the V gene TRBV30, with D possibly being TRBD1 (5 bases). Trimming left V 7 bases short and J 1 base short, with 13 bases between. Per the germline V gene, CDR1 is GTSNPN and CDR2 is SVGIG (reference sequence). The length of the CDR3 is 13 residues. The CDR3 sequence: CALAAGFNYGYTF. The CDR3 coding sequence is TGTGCCTTGGCGGCAGGGTTTAACTATGGCTACACCTTC.

This clone was seen a handful of times. This chain links TRBV11-3 with TRBJ2-2; 7 nucleotides agree with TRBD1. Germline values: CDR1 SGHNT, CDR2 YENEEA. The CDR3 has 16 residues. After removal of 1 base from V and 3 bases from J, the junction contained 5 bases not matched to a gene. The CDR3 region is CASSLAGQLHTGELFF. The CDR3 DNA reads as TGTGCCAGCAGCTTAGCGGGACAGCTCCACACCGGGGAGCTGTTTTTT.

Turning to this clone: At one end the junction does not follow the germline gene, possibly because of a read error. The gene calls are TRBV19 and TRBJ1-5, with 7 bases aligning to TRBD1. Germline CDR1 reads LNHDA; CDR2 reads SQIVND (reference sequence). The CDR3 sequence is 14 residues long. This CDR3 reads CASRNGQEYQPQRF. The CDR3 DNA sequence: TGTGCCAGTAGGAATGGACAGGAGTATCAGCCCCAGCGTTTT.

Comments on this clone: Relative to the germline gene, one junction end is altered; a read error may explain this. The chain employs TRBV19 and TRBJ2-1; 8 nucleotides agree with TRBD2. The CDR3 has 14 residues. The germline CDR1 and CDR2 sequences are LNHDA and SQIVND (reference sequence). CDR3 DNA sequence: TGTGCCAGTAGAATAGCGGGATCCTACAATGAGCAGTTCTTC. Protein: CASRIAGSYNEQFF.

CDR3 DNA: TGTGCCACCAGGGGGGGGACCCAGTACTTC. This gives the protein CATRGGTQYF. This rearrangement joins TRBV5-4 to TRBJ2-5; D tentatively fits TRBD1 or TRBD2 (7 bases each). The CDR3 loop spans 10 amino acids. CDR1 is SGHNT, CDR2 YYREEE, per germline (reference sequence). Deletions cut 9 bases from V and 7 bases from J, with 10 bases between.

This clone was detected a few times. This chain connects TRBV7-9 to TRBJ2-2; a possible D gene is TRBD2 (6 bases). CDR1 SEHNR and CDR2 FQNEAQ come from the germline V gene (reference sequence). The ends were cut back, 5 bases at V and 5 bases at J, with 18 bases in the middle. The CDR3 is 16 residues long. In DNA, the CDR3 is TGTGCCAGCAGCGAAATGACTAGGCTCGTAACCGGGGAGCTGTTTTTT. Translating gives CASSEMTRLVTGELFF.

This clone is a singleton in its sample. The CDR3 DNA is TGTGCTAGCGCGGGGAGAGGGAGGGAAGAGACCCAGTACTTC. Its translation is CASAGRGREETQYF. The V gene is TRBV12-5, the J gene TRBJ2-5; 7 nucleotides line up with TRBD2. CDR3 length equals 14 residues. The V gene's germline CDR1 is LGHNT and CDR2 FRNRAP. V was clipped by 9 bases and J by 3 bases; unmatched bases: 10.

V usage is TRBV6-5 and J usage is TRBJ1-1, with D perhaps TRBD1 (6 bases). Between the trimmed V and J ends, which lost 6 bases and 3 bases, there was a span of 14 bases. The CDR3 contains 14 residues. Germline V lookup: CDR1 MNHEY, CDR2 SVGAGI. In DNA form, the CDR3 reads TGTGCCAGCAGCACCTTTGGGGGCGACACTGAAGCTTTCTTT. Protein sequence: CASSTFGGDTEAFF.

In the case of this clone: At one boundary the junction diverges from the germline segment, which might be a read error. This rearrangement joins TRBV7-9 to TRBJ2-1; 11 bases agree with TRBD2. This CDR3 is built from 17 residues. The V gene's germline CDR1 is SEHNR and CDR2 FQNEAQ (reference sequence). Written as DNA, the CDR3 is TGTTCCAGCAGCTCAGTAGCGGGAGGGCCGTCCTACAATGAGCAGTTCTTC. This codes for CSSSSVAGGPSYNEQFF.